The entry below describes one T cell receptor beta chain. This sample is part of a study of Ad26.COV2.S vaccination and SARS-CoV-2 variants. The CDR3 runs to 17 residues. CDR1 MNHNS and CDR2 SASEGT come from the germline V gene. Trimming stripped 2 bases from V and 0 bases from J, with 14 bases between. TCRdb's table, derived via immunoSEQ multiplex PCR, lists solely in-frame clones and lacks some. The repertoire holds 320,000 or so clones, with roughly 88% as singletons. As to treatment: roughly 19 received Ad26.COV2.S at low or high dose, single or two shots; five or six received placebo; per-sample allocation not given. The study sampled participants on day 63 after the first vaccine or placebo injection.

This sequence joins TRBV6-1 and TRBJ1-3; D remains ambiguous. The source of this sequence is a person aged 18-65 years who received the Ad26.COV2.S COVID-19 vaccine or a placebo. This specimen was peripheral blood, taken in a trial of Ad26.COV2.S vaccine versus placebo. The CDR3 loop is CASSENEAVFSGNTIYF. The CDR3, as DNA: TGTGCCAGCAGTGAAAATGAGGCAGTCTTCTCTGGAAACACCATATATTTT.